These T cell receptor beta chains were read from a single sample in a study of cytomegalovirus exposure and HLA in healthy donors. TCRdb's table, derived via immunoSEQ multiplex PCR, lists solely in-frame clones and lacks some. In the table there are approximately 160,000 clones, just under 80% of which are singletons. Sequencing input: PBMCs. Every receptor here comes from a woman aged 45-60 years in good health and CMV-seropositive. Both conserved end residues are part of each CDR3. A D gene is named only where the DNA matches it firmly. The size field is filled for only some rows; it gives once, few, many or a size class.

v_call	clone_size	d_call	j_call	cdr3_nt	cdr3_aa
TRBV30	NA	TRBD1	TRBJ1-6	TGTGCCTGGAGTGCCGTGACAGGGTTGAATTCACCCCTCCACTTT	CAWSAVTGLNSPLHF
TRBV30	NA	NA	TRBJ1-4	TGTGCCTGGAGTGTGGTCCCTACAGGGACTAATGAAAAACTGTTTTTT	CAWSVVPTGTNEKLFF
TRBV6-6	NA	NA	TRBJ2-5	TGTGCCGGTCGCTCGGGGGGCTGGGAGACCCAGTACTTC	CAGRSGGWETQYF
TRBV5-1	NA	NA	TRBJ2-7	TGCGCCAGCAGCTTGGGCAGAGGGTCCTACGAGCAGTACTTC	CASSLGRGSYEQYF
TRBV6-5	NA	NA	TRBJ1-5	TGTGCCAGCAGTTACTTACGAGAAGAAAATCAGCCCCAGCATTTT	CASSYLREENQPQHF
TRBV5-6	NA	TRBD1	TRBJ2-7	TGTGCCAGCAGCCTCCCCGGGACAGCCTACGAGCAGTACTTC	CASSLPGTAYEQYF
TRBV6-1	few	NA	TRBJ1-4	TGTGCCAGCAGTGAAGCTCTCGGGTCGACTAATGAAAAACTGTTTTTT	CASSEALGSTNEKLFF
TRBV15	NA	TRBD2	TRBJ2-1	TGTGCCACCAGCAGACGGGGTCTTAGCGGGGTCCTTCGCAATGAGCAGTTCTTC	CATSRRGLSGVLRNEQFF
TRBV30	NA	NA	TRBJ1-6	TGTGCCTGGAGTGGTAGAGTTGATTCACCCCTCCACTTT	CAWSGRVDSPLHF
TRBV12-5	NA	NA	TRBJ2-2	TGTGCTAGTGGTTTGGTATATACCGGGGAGCTGTTTTTT	CASGLVYTGELFF
TRBV28	NA	NA	TRBJ1-1	TGTGCCAGCCTGGGGCCTGAAGCTTTCTTT	CASLGPEAFF
TRBV5-1	NA	NA	TRBJ2-2	TGCGCCAGCAACCCTTCAGGAACCGGGGAGCTGTTTTTT	CASNPSGTGELFF
TRBV30	few	NA	TRBJ2-7	TGTGCCTGGAGCCTCGGGATCTCCTACGAGCAGTACTTC	CAWSLGISYEQYF
TRBV30	NA	TRBD1	TRBJ2-2	TGTGCCTGGACACCTCCAGGGGGGAACACCGGGGAGCTGTTTTTT	CAWTPPGGNTGELFF
TRBV7-6	once	NA	TRBJ1-1	TGTGCCAGCAGCCCCCGAGAGAACACTGAAGCTTTCTTT	CASSPRENTEAFF
TRBV5-1	NA	NA	TRBJ1-1	TGCGCCAGCAGCTTAGCCCTGAACACTGAAGCTTTCTTT	CASSLALNTEAFF
TRBV7-7	NA	NA	TRBJ1-3	TGTGCCAGCAGCCCGACGGACAAGTCTGGAAACACCATATATTTT	CASSPTDKSGNTIYF
TRBV2	NA	NA	TRBJ1-1	TGTGCCAGCAGTGTAGGGGACACTGAAGCTTTCTTT	CASSVGDTEAFF
TRBV6-1	NA	NA	TRBJ1-5	TGTGCCAGCGGGAGGGGGTATCAGCCCCAGCATTTT	CASGRGYQPQHF
TRBV11-1	NA	NA	TRBJ2-2	TGTGCCAGCAGCTTCAGGGTTCCGGACACCGGGGAGCTGTTTTTT	CASSFRVPDTGELFF
TRBV12-5	NA	NA	TRBJ2-1	TGTGGTAGTGGTTTGGGGGACTCGTGGATCAATGAGCAGTTCTTC	CGSGLGDSWINEQFF
TRBV19	once	TRBD1	TRBJ1-5	TGTGCCAGTAGTTTCCGGGACAGTCGCAATCAGCCCCAGCATTTT	CASSFRDSRNQPQHF
TRBV2	NA	TRBD1	TRBJ1-6	TGTGCCAGCAGTCCGGACAGGGGGGGAACTTCACCCCTCCACTTT	CASSPDRGGTSPLHF
TRBV6-5	NA	NA	TRBJ2-2	TGTGCCAGCAGTTCCCAAGGGGGAATGGGCACCGGGGAGCTGTTTTTT	CASSSQGGMGTGELFF
TRBV2	NA	NA	TRBJ2-1	TGTGCCAGCAGTGATCGCCTTTGGAGCTCCTACAATGAGCAGTTCTTC	CASSDRLWSSYNEQFF
TRBV2	NA	NA	TRBJ1-1	TGTGCCAGCATGGGCCTCAACACTGAAGCTTTCTTT	CASMGLNTEAFF
TRBV6-6	NA	NA	TRBJ1-5	TGTGCCAGCAGTTACTCGAAGCAAGCCGGCAATCAGCCCCAGCATTTT	CASSYSKQAGNQPQHF
TRBV15	NA	NA	TRBJ1-3	TGTGCCACCAGCAGAGATCGGCGAGGGACAAATGGAAACACCATATATTTT	CATSRDRRGTNGNTIYF
TRBV19	NA	NA	TRBJ1-4	TGTGCCAGTAGTGCGACAGGTAGCTATGAAAAACTGTTTTTT	CASSATGSYEKLFF
TRBV7-9	NA	NA	TRBJ1-2	TGTTCCAGCAGCTCCGTCTACTATGGCTACACCTTC	CSSSSVYYGYTF
TRBV18	once	TRBD1	TRBJ1-1	TGTGCCAGTGGGTCGGGACAGGGCAACACTGAAGCTTTCTTT	CASGSGQGNTEAFF
TRBV11-2	NA	TRBD2	TRBJ2-5	TGTGCCAGCAGCTTAGAAGCCCCGGGACTAGCGGAGCACAAAGAGACCCAGTACTTC	CASSLEAPGLAEHKETQYF
TRBV5-1	NA	TRBD2	TRBJ2-1	TGCGCCAGCAGCGCGGGACTAGCGGGAACACTCAAATACAATGAGCAGTTCTTC	CASSAGLAGTLKYNEQFF
TRBV6-5	few	NA	TRBJ1-1	TGTGCCAGCAGTTACTCTTGGACCGGGGACACTGAAGCTTTCTTT	CASSYSWTGDTEAFF
TRBV5-1	NA	NA	TRBJ1-6	TGCGCCAGCAGCTCGTCCCCGGGAGACTCCTATAATTCACCCCTCCACTTT	CASSSSPGDSYNSPLHF
TRBV6-1	NA	NA	TRBJ1-1	TGTGCCAGCAGTGAAGCGCTAAGGAACACTGAAGCTTTCTTT	CASSEALRNTEAFF
TRBV9	NA	NA	TRBJ1-6	TGTGCCAGCAGCGTAGGGGGAGAGGGATCATCACCCCTCCACTTT	CASSVGGEGSSPLHF
TRBV6-5	NA	TRBD2	TRBJ2-7	TGTGCCAGCAGGCTAGTAGCGGGGGGTGCCTACGAGCAGTACTTC	CASRLVAGGAYEQYF
TRBV7-6	NA	NA	TRBJ1-3	TGTGCCAGCAGCTTAGCCCCACAGATCTCTGGAAACACCATATATTTT	CASSLAPQISGNTIYF
TRBV6-6	NA	NA	TRBJ1-1	TGTGCCAGCAGTTACGTCGGGACTGAAGCTTTCTTT	CASSYVGTEAFF
TRBV30	NA	TRBD1	TRBJ1-1	TGTGCCTGGAGTGCAGGGACAGGGGGGAACACTGAAGCTTTCTTT	CAWSAGTGGNTEAFF
TRBV6-6	NA	NA	TRBJ1-2	TGTGCCAGCAGTTACAGCACGGACAGTTACTATGGCTACACCTTC	CASSYSTDSYYGYTF
TRBV5-1	NA	NA	TRBJ2-3	TGCGCCAGCAAGGAGCTCAGCACAGATACGCAGTATTTT	CASKELSTDTQYF
TRBV29-1	NA	TRBD1	TRBJ2-7	TGCAGCGGAAGACAGGGAGACTACGAGCAGTACTTC	CSGRQGDYEQYF
TRBV18	NA	TRBD1	TRBJ1-2	TGTGCCAGCTCACCTTCCGGGACAGGGGGGGACTATGGCTACACCTTC	CASSPSGTGGDYGYTF
TRBV6-1	NA	TRBD2	TRBJ2-2	TGTGCCAGCAGGGATCCGGGGGGTGGGGAGCTGTTTTTT	CASRDPGGGELFF